The 8 T cell receptor beta chains in this list originate from one sample, sequenced in a study of persistence of HIV-infected CD4 T cells. Sequencing used immunoSEQ version 4 in survey mode. Some clones are missing from TCRdb's copy, which holds only in-frame ones; the method was immunoSEQ multiplex PCR. The data show 40,000 to 55,000 clones, roughly 90% seen once. Cells were stimulated nonspecifically with anti-CD3/anti-CD28 magnetic beads. Responding CD4+ T cells were sorted by upregulation of both CD40 ligand and CD69. The antigens for these receptors are not known. Sequencing was performed on CD4+ T cells sorted from PBMCs after approximately 18-hour stimulation, taken from a patient who received antiretroviral therapy. The source of these receptors is an adult woman with HIV who was CMV-seropositive.

This clone has more than one count but fewer than ten. The CDR3 nucleotides are TGTGCCAGCAGTGAGGAGGGAGTCACTGAAGCTTTCTTT. Its translation is CASSEEGVTEAFF. This chain connects TRBV2 to TRBJ1-1, with D uncertain. Trimming took 3 bases from V and 4 from J, leaving 9 bases between them. Looked up from germline, CDR1 is SNHLY and CDR2 is FYNNEI. There are 13 residues in the CDR3. Full variable domain (remainder filled in from reference TRBV2 and TRBJ1-1): EPEVTQTPSHQVTQMGQEVILRCVPISNHLYFYWYRQILGQKVEFLVSFYNNEISEKSEIFDDQFSVERPDGSNFTLKIRSTKLEDSAMYFCASSEEGVTEAFFGQGTRLTVV.

V and J are TRBV5-1 and TRBJ2-5; tentative D call: TRBD1 (5 bases). CDR3 length: 14 amino acids. The V gene lost 4 bases and the J gene lost 2 bases, with 12 bases spanning the gap. The germline gives CDR1 SGHRS, CDR2 YFSETQ. The CDR3 DNA reads as TGCGCCAGCAGCAATAGACAGACGCAAGAGACCCAGTACTTC. Translating gives CASSNRQTQETQYF.

This clone was detected once. The rearrangement joins TRBV7-2 to TRBJ1-5; D call uncertain. Germline V gives CDR1 SGHTA, CDR2 FQGNSA. This CDR3 has 15 amino acids. Between the trimmed V and J ends, which lost 5 bases and 5 bases, there was a span of 16 bases. This chain's CDR3 is CASSPTTRRDQPQHF. The CDR3 nucleotides read TGTGCCAGCAGCCCAACGACAAGACGTGATCAGCCCCAGCATTTT. Supplemented by reference TRBV7-2 and TRBJ1-5, the full variable domain reads GAGVSQSPSNKVTEKGKDVELRCDPISGHTALYWYRQSLGQGLEFLIYFQGNSAPDKSGLPSDRFSAERTGGSVSTLTIQRTQQEDSAVYLCASSPTTRRDQPQHFGDGTRLSIL.

This chain connects TRBV6-6 to TRBJ2-7; tentatively, D is TRBD2 (6 bases). Germline V gene lookup returns CDR1 MNHNY and CDR2 SVGAGI (reference sequence). The CDR3 consists of 14 residues. V was trimmed by 2 bases and J by 5 bases, leaving 13 bases between them. The CDR3 loop reads CASSYGQGGNEQYF. CDR3 bases: TGTGCCAGCAGTTACGGGCAGGGCGGGAACGAGCAGTACTTC.

This clone has more than one count but fewer than ten. The V gene is TRBV2, the J gene TRBJ1-1; no reliable D call. Trimming pared 10 bases from V and 0 bases from J, leaving 12 bases between. There are 13 residues in the CDR3. Germline V gives CDR1 SNHLY, CDR2 FYNNEI. The CDR3 spells CAIRQGMNTEAFF. The CDR3 bases are TGTGCCATCAGGCAAGGAATGAACACTGAAGCTTTCTTT.

This clone occurred once. The CDR3 coding sequence is TGTGCCAGCTCACCGAGGCAGGACCCCTATGGCTACACCTTC. This translates into CASSPRQDPYGYTF. V usage is TRBV18 and J usage is TRBJ1-2; no reliable D call. Germline V gene sequence: CDR1 KGHSH, CDR2 LQKENI. The V end was cut by 3 bases, the J end by 4 bases, with 12 bases between. CDR3 length equals 14 residues.

The chain recombines TRBV5-1 with TRBJ1-2, with 7 bases fitting TRBD1. The CDR3 extends over 14 amino acids. The J segment lost 4 bases and the V segment lost 3 bases, leaving 6 bases of the junction unmatched. Germline V gene sequence: CDR1 SGHRS, CDR2 YFSETQ. This CDR3 is CASSSGGTAYGYTF. CDR3 nucleotides: TGCGCCAGCAGCTCAGGAGGGACAGCCTATGGCTACACCTTC.

The rearrangement links TRBV2 to TRBJ1-6; D unresolved. Germline assignment: CDR1 SNHLY and CDR2 FYNNEI. This CDR3 contains 13 residues. V lost 1 base and J lost 7, with 5 bases in between. CDR3 in amino acids: CASSEGRNSPLHF. CDR3 coding DNA: TGTGCCAGCAGTGAAGGACGGAATTCACCCCTCCACTTT. The full variable domain, rest sourced from reference TRBV2 and TRBJ1-6, is EPEVTQTPSHQVTQMGQEVILRCVPISNHLYFYWYRQILGQKVEFLVSFYNNEISEKSEIFDDQFSVERPDGSNFTLKIRSTKLEDSAMYFCASSEGRNSPLHFGNGTRLTVT.